Presented here are 28 T cell receptor beta chains from one specimen sequenced in a study of cytomegalovirus exposure and HLA in healthy donors. Researchers ran the PCR with 60 Vbeta and 13 Jbeta primers. The data were produced by immunoSEQ multiplex PCR, yet TCRdb's version contains in-frame clones alone and is incomplete. Of 100,000 or so clones in the sample, more than 60% were seen once. The specimen sequenced was PBMCs. These TCRs come from a man between 50 and 59 years old in good health and CMV-seronegative.

This clone turned up a few times. The chain employs TRBV11-3 and TRBJ2-5; the D gene is possibly TRBD1 (5 bases). The CDR3 totals 11 residues. V was trimmed by 9 bases and J by 5 bases, leaving 10 bases between them. The germline gives CDR1 SGHNT, CDR2 YENEEA. In DNA, the CDR3 is TGTGCCAGTGGGCAGGGCGAGACCCAGTACTTC. Residues: CASGQGETQYF.

The CDR3 spells CASSRQVSSYEQYF. The CDR3 DNA follows: TGTGCCAGTAGCCGACAGGTGAGCTCCTACGAGCAGTACTTC. The rearrangement links TRBV19 to TRBJ2-7; possibly TRBD1 for D (6 bases). V gave up 6 bases and J gave up 0 bases, with 12 bases separating them. There are 14 residues in the CDR3. Germline CDR1 is LNHDA and CDR2 is SQIVND (reference sequence).

About this clone itself: The CDR3 ends on some other residue instead of the conserved phenylalanine or tryptophan, so this is likely a read error. The limits of the CDR3 on the DNA are not certain, so only TCRdb's listed CDR3 is given. The V and J genes are TRBV5-4 and TRBJ1-2; the tabulated D call, TRBD1, remains unverified against the DNA. Germline CDR1 is SGHNT and CDR2 is YYREEE (reference sequence). The CDR3 totals 10 residues, both ends included. The CDR3 loop reads CASRNGTKSL.

Only one count was recorded for this clone. The chain uses TRBV11-2 and TRBJ1-4; D call uncertain. Germline CDR1 and CDR2: SGHAT and FQNNGV. Trimming shortened V by 1 base and J by 8 bases, and 5 bases separated the two germline ends. CDR3 size: 12 residues. CDR3 sequence (DNA): TGTGCCAGCAGCTTAGTCGGGGAAAAACTGTTTTTT. Translated, it gives CASSLVGEKLFF.

This clone was detected only a few times. The CDR3 DNA sequence: TGCAGCGTTGCCCAGGAAAAACTGTTTTTT. Translated, it gives CSVAQEKLFF. The chain recombines TRBV29-1 with TRBJ1-4; D remains unclear. This CDR3 has 10 amino acids. Trimming took off 4 bases at V and 8 bases at J, with 5 bases between the two ends. Per the germline V gene, CDR1 is SQVTM and CDR2 is ANQGSEA.

The rearrangement links TRBV5-4 to TRBJ2-7, with 8 bases fitting TRBD2. This CDR3 region has 13 residues. Germline trimming cut 0 bases from V and 9 bases from J; bases unmatched to any gene: 5. Germline CDR1 is SGHNT and CDR2 is YYREEE (reference sequence). CDR3 coding DNA: TGTGCCAGCAGCTTGGCCGGGGGGGAAGTGCAGTACTTC. Translated, it gives CASSLAGGEVQYF.

CDR3 bases: TGCGCCAGCAGCGCCCGGACTAGCGGCTACGAGCAGTACTTC. This encodes CASSARTSGYEQYF. The chain uses TRBV10-2 and TRBJ2-7, with TRBD2 identical over 10 bases. Trimming at V came to 6 bases and at J to 3 bases, leaving 5 bases not matched to a gene. The germline V gene encodes CDR1 WSHSY and CDR2 SAAADI. The CDR3 consists of 14 residues.

A few counts support this clone. This chain joins TRBV5-1 and TRBJ2-3; maybe TRBD1 (6 bases). Germline V lookup: CDR1 SGHRS, CDR2 YFSETQ. This CDR3 contains 15 residues. V was cut by 2 bases and J by 4 bases, with 14 bases left in between. The CDR3 is CASSFSQGRADTQYF. CDR3 DNA sequence: TGCGCCAGCAGCTTCTCACAGGGTCGAGCAGATACGCAGTATTTT.

The chain carries TRBV5-6 and TRBJ1-1; 8 nucleotides agree with TRBD1. V was pared by 2 bases and J by 4 bases, with 7 bases of the junction left unmatched. From germline, CDR1 is SGHDT and CDR2 YYEEEE. The CDR3 has 15 amino acids. CDR3 region: CASSLDRGFFTEAFF. For the CDR3, the DNA is TGTGCCAGCAGCTTAGACAGGGGTTTTTTCACTGAAGCTTTCTTT.

The chain uses TRBV6-5 and TRBJ1-2; maybe TRBD1 (6 bases). Deletions cut 6 bases from V and 4 bases from J, with 18 bases between. Germline lookup yields CDR1 MNHEY and CDR2 SVGAGI. This CDR3 spans 15 amino acids. The CDR3 is CASRQTGRFGYGYTF. CDR3 coding DNA: TGTGCCAGCAGACAAACAGGGAGATTTGGCTATGGCTACACCTTC.

CDR3 sequence (DNA): TGTGCCAGCAGTCCTCGGTGGGGGGTAGAGTGGCCCCAGCATTTT. Translated, it gives CASSPRWGVEWPQHF. V and J are TRBV28 and TRBJ1-5; the D gene is possibly TRBD1 (5 bases). CDR3 length: 15 residues. CDR1 and CDR2 from the germline V gene are MDHEN and SYDVKM. Trimming shortened V by 5 bases and J by 9 bases, and 20 bases separated the two germline ends.

CDR3 region: CASSQRGGGDGNIQYF. CDR3 in DNA: TGTGCCAGCAGCCAGCGGGGGGGCGGGGATGGAAACATTCAGTACTTC. The genes are TRBV7-2 and TRBJ2-4; the match to TRBD2 covers 10 bases. Germline CDR1 reads SGHTA; CDR2 reads FQGNSA. The CDR3 has 16 amino acids. V was clipped by 5 bases and J by 6 bases; unmatched bases: 10.

This clone turned up a few times. This same CDR3 is encoded by further DNA sequences in the sample. In nucleotides, the CDR3 is TGTGCCAGCTCACCCTTGAGCACAGATACGCAGTATTTT. Its translation: CASSPLSTDTQYF. V and J are TRBV18 and TRBJ2-3; D gene ambiguous. This CDR3 comprises 13 residues. Germline CDR1 is KGHSH and CDR2 is LQKENI. V lost 3 bases and J 0 bases, leaving 4 bases between the germline ends.

The CDR3 sequence: CASSPWRGRADEKLFF. The DNA of the CDR3 is TGCGCCAGCAGCCCCTGGCGAGGGAGGGCGGATGAAAAACTGTTTTTT. This chain joins TRBV4-1 and TRBJ1-4; the D is unclear. This CDR3 region has 16 residues. CDR1 and CDR2 from the germline V gene are MGHRA and YSYEKL. Trimming took off 4 bases at V and 6 bases at J, with 18 bases between the two ends.

The J gene is TRBJ1-1, the V gene TRBV29-1, with a possible D match to TRBD1 (5 bases). V was pared by 1 base and J by 2 bases, with 8 bases between. CDR3 length equals 13 residues. Germline-derived CDR1 and CDR2 are SQVTM and ANQGSEA. CDR3 region: CSVEAGFNTEAFF. CDR3 in DNA: TGCAGCGTTGAAGCAGGGTTCAACACTGAAGCTTTCTTT.

This clone was observed a few times. V is TRBV28 and J is TRBJ2-1; TRBD2 aligns across 7 bases. The CDR3 loop spans 17 amino acids. The V gene's germline CDR1 is MDHEN and CDR2 SYDVKM. Trimming cost V 6 bases and J 3 bases; bases outside gene matches: 14. CDR3 loop: CASSPDRLAYRYNEQFF. For the CDR3, the DNA is TGTGCCAGCAGCCCTGACAGACTAGCTTACCGCTACAATGAGCAGTTCTTC.

The CDR3 region has the DNA TGTGCCAGCAGCTTCAAGATGGTGGGACTCCACACCGGGGAGCTGTTTTTT. Its translation is CASSFKMVGLHTGELFF. The rearrangement links TRBV11-2 to TRBJ2-2; perhaps TRBD2 as D (6 bases). The CDR3 is 17 amino acids. The V gene lost 3 bases and the J gene lost 3 bases, with 17 bases spanning the gap. Germline-derived CDR1 and CDR2 are SGHAT and FQNNGV.

This chain connects TRBV2 to TRBJ1-3; TRBD1 might be the D (6 bases). Germline CDR1 reads SNHLY; CDR2 reads FYNNEI. Trimming took 6 bases from V and 2 from J, leaving 11 bases between them. The CDR3 is 14 amino acids. The DNA of the CDR3 is TGTGCCAGCAGCCCCGGGACAACTGGAAACACCATATATTTT. It translates to CASSPGTTGNTIYF.

The chain links TRBV7-9 to TRBJ1-4, with a possible D match to TRBD1 (6 bases). The germline V gene has CDR1 SEHNR and CDR2 FQNEAQ (reference sequence). Deletions cut 6 bases from V and 5 bases from J, with 13 bases between. The length of the CDR3 is 14 residues. The CDR3 DNA follows: TGTGCCAGCAGTTCGACAGGCGGGAATGAAAAACTGTTTTTT. Amino acids: CASSSTGGNEKLFF.

The genes are TRBV6-6 and TRBJ1-1; TRBD1 might be the D (5 bases). The germline gives CDR1 MNHNY, CDR2 SVGAGI (reference sequence). V was cut by 7 bases and J by 1 base, with 13 bases left in between. The CDR3 has 14 amino acids. CDR3 nucleotide sequence: TGTGCCAGCAACAACGGGCAGGGGAACACTGAAGCTTTCTTT. This encodes CASNNGQGNTEAFF.

The chain uses TRBV4-3 and TRBJ1-2; perhaps TRBD1 as D (5 bases). The germline gives CDR1 LGHNA, CDR2 YSLEER. The germline V and J ends were trimmed by 3 bases and 6 bases, with 17 bases remaining between them. The CDR3 runs to 15 residues. CDR3 sequence reads: CASSHEIDSHHGYTF. Here the CDR3 DNA reads TGCGCCAGCAGCCATGAAATTGACAGCCACCATGGCTACACCTTC.

V usage is TRBV4-3 and J usage is TRBJ2-7, with TRBD2 as a possible D gene (5 bases). Germline V CDR1 and CDR2: LGHNA, YSLEER. V lost 1 base and J lost 7, with 17 bases in between. This CDR3 is built from 15 residues. The chain's CDR3 is CASSQVRDGVGEQYF. For the CDR3, the DNA is TGCGCCAGCAGCCAAGTTCGGGATGGGGTGGGTGAGCAGTACTTC.

The V and J genes are TRBV15 and TRBJ1-2; possible D gene TRBD1, 6 bases. V was trimmed by 1 base and J by 10 bases, leaving 10 bases between them. The germline gives CDR1 LNHNV, CDR2 YYDKDF (reference sequence). This CDR3 comprises 12 residues. CDR3 loop: CATSRADRPYTF. In DNA, the CDR3 is TGTGCCACCAGCAGAGCCGACAGGCCCTACACCTTC.

The rearrangement links TRBV5-1 to TRBJ2-4; TRBD2 agrees at 12 bases. CDR3 length equals 16 residues. Germline CDR1 SGHRS, CDR2 YFSETQ. The V gene end was trimmed by 4 bases and the J gene end by 3 bases; junction bases not matched to a gene: 5. DNA of the CDR3: TGCGCCAGCAGCCCGACTAGCGGGAGAAGCAAAAACATTCAGTACTTC. This codes for CASSPTSGRSKNIQYF.

The CDR3 loop is CASSQGGDGFHEQYF. The CDR3 coding sequence is TGTGCCAGCAGCCAAGGGGGGGACGGCTTCCACGAGCAGTACTTC. This sequence joins TRBV9 and TRBJ2-5; D is possibly TRBD2 (7 bases). The J call may be in error: the DNA end matches TRBJ2-7 better. The CDR3 covers 15 residues. Germline loops: CDR1 SGDLS, CDR2 YYNGEE.

The chain has TRBV6-4 and TRBJ2-1; TRBD2 matches 7 bases. V shed 2 bases, J shed 7 bases, and the junction held 5 bases outside the gene matches. The CDR3 length is 14 residues. Germline CDR1 and CDR2: MRHNA and SNTAGT. Written as DNA, the CDR3 is TGTGCCAGCAGTGACGGGCGGGAGAGGAATGAGCAGTTCTTC. This encodes CASSDGRERNEQFF.

The chain uses TRBV4-2 and TRBJ2-7; D possibly corresponds to TRBD1 (6 bases). Germline V CDR1 and CDR2: LGHNA, YNFKEQ. This CDR3 is 13 amino acids long. V was trimmed by 4 bases and J by 7 bases, leaving 14 bases between them. The DNA for the CDR3 is TGTGCCAGCAGCCCCCAGGGGCAGGGAGAGCAGTACTTC. Its protein product is CASSPQGQGEQYF.

V is TRBV19 and J is TRBJ2-4, with 7 bases lining up with TRBD2. Trimming took 7 bases from V and 4 from J; bases not matched to a gene: 4. Germline loops: CDR1 LNHDA, CDR2 SQIVND (reference sequence). The CDR3 covers 13 residues. In DNA, the CDR3 is TGTGCCAGTAACCCGGGACTAAAAAACATTCAGTACTTC. Translation: CASNPGLKNIQYF.